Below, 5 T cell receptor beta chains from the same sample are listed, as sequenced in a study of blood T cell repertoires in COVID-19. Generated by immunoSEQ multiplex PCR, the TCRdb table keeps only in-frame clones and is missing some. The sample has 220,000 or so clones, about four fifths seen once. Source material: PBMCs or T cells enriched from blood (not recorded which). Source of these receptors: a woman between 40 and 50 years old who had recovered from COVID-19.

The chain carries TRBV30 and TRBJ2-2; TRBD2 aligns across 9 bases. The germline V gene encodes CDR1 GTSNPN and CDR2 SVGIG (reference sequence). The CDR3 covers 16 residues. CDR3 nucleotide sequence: TGTGCTTCTCAGTTGGTTAGCGGGAGTTACACCGGGGAGCTGTTTTTT. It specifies CASQLVSGSYTGELFF.

This CDR3 reads CASSVGLGQLRANVLTF. The CDR3 bases are TGTGCCAGCAGCGTAGGATTGGGGCAGTTGAGGGCCAACGTCCTGACTTTC. This chain connects TRBV9 to TRBJ2-6; possibly TRBD1 for D (5 bases). The CDR3 length is 17 residues. The germline V gene encodes CDR1 SGDLS and CDR2 YYNGEE. V was cut by 0 bases and J by 5 bases, with 15 bases left in between. Using reference TRBV9 and TRBJ2-6 for the parts outside the CDR3, the full variable domain is DSGVTQTPKHLITATGQRVTLRCSPRSGDLSVYWYQQSLDQGLQFLIQYYNGEERAKGNILERFSAQQFPDLHSELNLSSLELGDSALYFCASSVGLGQLRANVLTFGAGSRLTVL.

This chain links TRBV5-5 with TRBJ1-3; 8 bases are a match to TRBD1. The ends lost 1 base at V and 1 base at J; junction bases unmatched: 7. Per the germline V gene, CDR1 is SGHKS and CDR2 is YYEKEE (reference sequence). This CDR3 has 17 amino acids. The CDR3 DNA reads TGTGCCAGCAGCTTGAGGGCAGGGGGCTGGTCTGGAAACACCATATATTTT. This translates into CASSLRAGGWSGNTIYF.

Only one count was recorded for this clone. The CDR3 DNA reads as TGCAGCACGGAATTTGGCGGGGCCCGCACAGATACGCAGTATTTT. Amino acids: CSTEFGGARTDTQYF. V is TRBV29-1 and J is TRBJ2-3; possibly TRBD2 for D (6 bases). The germline V and J ends were trimmed by 8 bases and 1 base, with 19 bases remaining between them. Per the germline V gene, CDR1 is SQVTM and CDR2 is ANQGSEA. The CDR3 loop spans 15 amino acids.

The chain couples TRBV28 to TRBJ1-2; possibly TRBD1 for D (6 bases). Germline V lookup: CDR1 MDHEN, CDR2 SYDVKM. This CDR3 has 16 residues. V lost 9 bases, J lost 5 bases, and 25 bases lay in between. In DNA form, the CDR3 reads TGTGCCAGTACCCAAACCCAGGGGAGAGGGAAGTATGGCTACACCTTC. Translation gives CASTQTQGRGKYGYTF.